Below, 2 T cell receptor beta chains from the same sample are listed, as sequenced in a study of blood T cell repertoires in COVID-19. Method: immunoSEQ multiplex PCR; TCRdb's copy keeps in-frame clones and lacks some. The repertoire holds about 70,000 clones, with approximately 85% as singletons. The material sequenced was peripheral blood. The receptors come from an elderly man with acute or convalescent COVID-19.

DNA of the CDR3: TGTGCCAGCAGCGTAGGCCCTAGCTGGGTAGGGAAGCAGTACTTC. Protein sequence: CASSVGPSWVGKQYF. V usage is TRBV9 and J usage is TRBJ2-7, with D perhaps matching TRBD2 (5 bases). The CDR3 is made up of 15 amino acids. V dropped 0 bases and J dropped 8 bases, with 18 bases sitting between them. Germline CDR1 and CDR2: SGDLS and YYNGEE.

This rearrangement joins TRBV11-2 to TRBJ1-4; D call uncertain. The CDR3 is 15 residues long. Germline loops: CDR1 SGHAT, CDR2 FQNNGV. Between the trimmed V and J ends, which lost 0 bases and 5 bases, there was a span of 10 bases. As DNA, the CDR3 is TGTGCCAGCAGCTTAGAGGGAGGGTACAATGAAAAACTGTTTTTT. This gives the protein CASSLEGGYNEKLFF. Filled out from reference TRBV11-2 and TRBJ1-4, the complete variable domain reads EAGVAQSPRYKIIEKRQSVAFWCNPISGHATLYWYQQILGQGPKLLIQFQNNGVVDDSQLPKDRFSAERLKGVDSTLKIQPAKLEDSAVYLCASSLEGGYNEKLFFGSGTQLSVL.